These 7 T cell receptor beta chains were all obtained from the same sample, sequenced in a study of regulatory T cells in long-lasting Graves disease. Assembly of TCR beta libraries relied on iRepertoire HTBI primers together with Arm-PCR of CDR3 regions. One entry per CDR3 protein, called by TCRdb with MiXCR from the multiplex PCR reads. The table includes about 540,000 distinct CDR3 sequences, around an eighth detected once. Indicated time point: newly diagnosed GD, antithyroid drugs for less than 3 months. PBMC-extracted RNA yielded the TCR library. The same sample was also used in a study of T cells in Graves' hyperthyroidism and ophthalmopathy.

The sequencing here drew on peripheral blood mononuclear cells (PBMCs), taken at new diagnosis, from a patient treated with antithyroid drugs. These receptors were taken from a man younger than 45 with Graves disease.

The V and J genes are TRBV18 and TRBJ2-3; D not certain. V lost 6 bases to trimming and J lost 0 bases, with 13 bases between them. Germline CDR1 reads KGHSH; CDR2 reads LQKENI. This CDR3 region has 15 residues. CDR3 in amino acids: CASSPTPSSTDTQYF. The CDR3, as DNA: TGTGCCAGCTCCCCGACACCTTCTAGCACAGATACGCAGTATTTT.

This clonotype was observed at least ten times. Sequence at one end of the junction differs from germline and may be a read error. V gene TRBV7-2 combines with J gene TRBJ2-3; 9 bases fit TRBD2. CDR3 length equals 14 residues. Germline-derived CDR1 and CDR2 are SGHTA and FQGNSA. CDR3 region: CASSPGLATDTQYF. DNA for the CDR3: TGCGCCAGCAGCCCGGGACTAGCTACAGATACGCAGTATTTT.

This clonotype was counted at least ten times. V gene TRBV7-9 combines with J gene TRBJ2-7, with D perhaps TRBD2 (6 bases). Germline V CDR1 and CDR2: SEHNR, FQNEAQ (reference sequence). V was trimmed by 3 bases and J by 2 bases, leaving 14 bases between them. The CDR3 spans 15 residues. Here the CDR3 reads CASSLEGGVTYEQYF. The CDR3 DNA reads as TGTGCCAGCAGCTTGGAGGGCGGAGTTACCTACGAGCAGTACTTC.

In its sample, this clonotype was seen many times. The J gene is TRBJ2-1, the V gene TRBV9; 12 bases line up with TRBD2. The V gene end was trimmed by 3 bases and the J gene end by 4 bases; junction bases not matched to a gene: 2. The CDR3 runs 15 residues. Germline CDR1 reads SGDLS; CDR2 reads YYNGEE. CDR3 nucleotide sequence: TGTGCCAGCAGCGGTGGACTAGCGGGGTACAATGAGCAGTTCTTC. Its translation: CASSGGLAGYNEQFF.

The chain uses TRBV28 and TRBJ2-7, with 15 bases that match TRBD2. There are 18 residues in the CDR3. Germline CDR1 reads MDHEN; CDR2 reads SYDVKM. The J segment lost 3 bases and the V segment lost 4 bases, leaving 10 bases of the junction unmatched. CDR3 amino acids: CASSSGLAGGLHYYEQYF. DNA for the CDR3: TGTGCCAGCAGTTCAGGACTAGCGGGAGGGCTCCATTACTACGAGCAGTACTTC.

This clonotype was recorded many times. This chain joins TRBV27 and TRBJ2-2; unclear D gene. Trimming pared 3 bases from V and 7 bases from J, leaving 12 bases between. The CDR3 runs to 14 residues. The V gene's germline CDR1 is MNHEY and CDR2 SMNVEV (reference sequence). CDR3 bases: TGTGCCAGCAGTTTGGCTCCGTTCAGCGGGGAGCTGTTTTTT. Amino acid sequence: CASSLAPFSGELFF.

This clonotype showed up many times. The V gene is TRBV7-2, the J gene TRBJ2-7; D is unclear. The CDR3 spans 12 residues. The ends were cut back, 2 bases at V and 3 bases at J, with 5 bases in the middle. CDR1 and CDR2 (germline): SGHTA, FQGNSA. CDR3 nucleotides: TGTGCCAGCAGCTTAAGACACTACGAGCAGTACTTC. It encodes CASSLRHYEQYF.